The 27 T cell receptor beta chains in this list originate from one sample, sequenced in a study of T cell responses to AZD1222 COVID-19 vaccine. Generated by immunoSEQ multiplex PCR, the TCRdb table keeps only in-frame clones and is missing some. The sample shows 72,000 or so clones, about 85% of them seen only once. This material consisted of peripheral blood, taken on day 0 of AZD1222 vaccination. The receptors shown here come from an adult in good health.

The rearrangement links TRBV28 to TRBJ1-2; D is unresolved. This CDR3 comprises 14 residues. V was cut by 5 bases and J by 5 bases, with 15 bases left in between. Germline CDR1 and CDR2: MDHEN and SYDVKM. This CDR3 reads CASSIHFIGYGYTF. The CDR3 DNA reads TGTGCCAGCAGTATCCACTTCATAGGTTATGGCTACACCTTC.

The rearrangement joins TRBV7-2 to TRBJ2-2; D possibly corresponds to TRBD2 (6 bases). The CDR3 is 14 residues long. In germline, CDR1 is SGHTA, CDR2 FQGNSA. V shed 4 bases and J shed 4 bases, with 10 bases lying between them. In DNA, the CDR3 is TGTGCCAGCAGCTGGGACTCCGGCACCGGGGAGCTGTTTTTT. It specifies CASSWDSGTGELFF.

The chain uses TRBV6-5 and TRBJ1-3; possibly TRBD1 for D (6 bases). The CDR3 covers 14 residues. Germline V CDR1 and CDR2: MNHEY, SVGAGI. Trimming removed 7 bases at V and 2 bases at J, with 12 bases between. DNA of the CDR3: TGTGCCAGCACAACAGGGTTAGCTGGAAACACCATATATTTT. Protein sequence: CASTTGLAGNTIYF.

This clone was detected only a few times. J is TRBJ2-2 and V is TRBV7-9; D ambiguous. This CDR3 has 13 residues. Looked up from germline, CDR1 is SEHNR and CDR2 is FQNEAQ (reference sequence). V lost 1 base and J 7 bases, leaving 7 bases between the germline ends. DNA for the CDR3: TGTGCCAGCAGCTTAGTGGGCGGCGGGGAGCTGTTTTTT. It yields the protein CASSLVGGGELFF.

The rearrangement joins TRBV4-1 to TRBJ1-6; 10 nucleotides agree with TRBD1. This CDR3 region has 15 residues. CDR1 is MGHRA, CDR2 YSYEKL, per germline. The trim removed 4 bases at V and 8 bases at J, leaving 5 bases unmatched. CDR3 bases: TGCGCCAGCAGCCGCACGACAGGGGGCTATTCACCCCTCCACTTT. As protein: CASSRTTGGYSPLHF.

The rearrangement uses TRBV7-3 and TRBJ1-1; D gene uncertain. V lost 2 bases to trimming and J lost 0 bases, with 4 bases between them. The CDR3 runs to 13 residues. Germline CDR1 SGHTA, CDR2 FQGTGA. The CDR3 sequence: CASSLQMNTEAFF. The DNA for the CDR3 is TGTGCCAGCAGCTTACAAATGAACACTGAAGCTTTCTTT.

V is TRBV5-1 and J is TRBJ1-2; 8 bases are a match to TRBD1. CDR3 length: 17 amino acids. CDR1 is SGHRS, CDR2 YFSETQ, per germline. After removal of 3 bases from V and 1 base from J, the junction contained 11 bases not matched to a gene. The DNA for the CDR3 is TGCGCCAGCAGCTGGACCACCTCGGGACAGGTTAACTATGGCTACACCTTC. Protein: CASSWTTSGQVNYGYTF.

The chain employs TRBV7-9 and TRBJ1-1; TRBD1 matches at 7 bases. This CDR3 is 13 amino acids long. Trimming cost V 8 bases and J 3 bases; bases outside gene matches: 6. In germline, CDR1 is SEHNR, CDR2 FQNEAQ (reference sequence). CDR3 coding DNA: TGTGCCAGCCCGACAGGGAGGGACACTGAAGCTTTCTTT. Translating gives CASPTGRDTEAFF.

Worth noting for this clone: The junction departs from germline at one end; a sequencing error may be responsible. The chain is built from TRBV4-3 and TRBJ1-2; D remains unclear. The CDR3 runs 15 residues. CDR1 and CDR2 from the germline V gene are LGHNA and YSLEER. The CDR3 DNA reads as TGCGCCAGCAGCCAAGAGTGGCATATTAACTACGGCTACACCTTC. Translating it yields CASSQEWHINYGYTF.

The chain employs TRBV4-2 and TRBJ1-5, with no clear D. V was pared by 0 bases and J by 1 base, with 4 bases between. The germline CDR1 and CDR2 sequences are LGHNA and YNFKEQ. This CDR3 has 14 amino acids. In nucleotides, the CDR3 is TGTGCCAGCAGCCAAGAAATGAGCAATCAGCCCCAGCATTTT. This encodes CASSQEMSNQPQHF.

The chain links TRBV6-5 to TRBJ2-7; 9 bases line up with TRBD2. The CDR3 length is 15 residues. V gave up 5 bases and J gave up 1 base; unmatched junction bases: 6. Germline V lookup: CDR1 MNHEY, CDR2 SVGAGI. This chain's CDR3 is CASSTLAGSSYEQYF. For the CDR3, the DNA is TGTGCCAGCAGTACCCTAGCGGGATCGTCCTACGAGCAGTACTTC.

The chain combines TRBV7-2 with TRBJ2-6; D not resolved. This CDR3 contains 15 residues. With 5 bases removed from V and 2 bases from J, the gap between germline ends came to 10 bases. Germline-derived CDR1 and CDR2 are SGHTA and FQGNSA. The CDR3: CASSRYLPGANVLTF. The CDR3 region has the DNA TGTGCCAGCAGCCGGTACCTTCCTGGGGCCAACGTCCTGACTTTC.

The rearrangement links TRBV2 to TRBJ2-4; 9 bases line up with TRBD1. The CDR3 covers 13 residues. Germline loops: CDR1 SNHLY, CDR2 FYNNEI. J was trimmed by 4 bases and V by 6 bases; bases with no gene match: 1. CDR3 sequence: CASSDRGKNIQYF. CDR3 sequence (DNA): TGTGCCAGCAGCGACAGGGGGAAAAACATTCAGTACTTC.

The chain recombines TRBV29-1 with TRBJ2-7; the match to TRBD1 covers 10 bases. The V gene's germline CDR1 is SQVTM and CDR2 ANQGSEA. There are 13 residues in the CDR3. V trimming: 4 bases; J trimming: 3 bases; junction bases outside the gene matches: 3. CDR3 residues: CSVGGQGNYEQYF. The CDR3 bases are TGCAGCGTTGGGGGACAGGGGAACTACGAGCAGTACTTC.

This chain joins TRBV6-1 and TRBJ2-1; 9 positions match TRBD2. CDR1 is MNHNS, CDR2 SASEGT, per germline. This CDR3 has 15 residues. The trim removed 1 base at V and 4 bases at J, leaving 2 bases unmatched. CDR3 sequence (DNA): TGTGCCAGCAGTGAAGGACTAGCGGAGTACAATGAGCAGTTCTTC. Translation: CASSEGLAEYNEQFF.

The chain recombines TRBV28 with TRBJ2-7; TRBD1 might be the D (6 bases). The CDR3 is 15 amino acids. Trimming removed 5 bases at V and 5 bases at J, with 19 bases between. Looked up from germline, CDR1 is MDHEN and CDR2 is SYDVKM. The CDR3 DNA reads as TGTGCCAGCAGTCTAACCCGGTTACAGGGTGACGAGCAGTACTTC. Amino acid sequence: CASSLTRLQGDEQYF.

The chain is built from TRBV19 and TRBJ1-3; 10 nucleotides line up with TRBD1. Germline V gene data show CDR1 as LNHDA and CDR2 as SQIVND (reference sequence). J was trimmed by 1 base and V by 10 bases; bases with no gene match: 10. CDR3 length equals 16 residues. CDR3 nucleotide sequence: TGTGCCACCCAGGCCCCGGGACAGGGGTCTGGAAACACCATATATTTT. This translates into CATQAPGQGSGNTIYF.

This chain connects TRBV27 to TRBJ1-6; D may be TRBD1 (6 bases). Looked up from germline, CDR1 is MNHEY and CDR2 is SMNVEV (reference sequence). This CDR3 spans 14 amino acids. Trimming cost V 3 bases and J 8 bases, with 11 bases left between them. In DNA form, the CDR3 reads TGTGCCAGCAGTTTTGGACAGCGGGATTCACCCCTCCACTTT. This codes for CASSFGQRDSPLHF.

The J gene is TRBJ2-1, the V gene TRBV5-4; D not resolved. Trimming removed 0 bases at V and 4 bases at J, with 5 bases between. The CDR3 covers 13 residues. Germline V gene data show CDR1 as SGHNT and CDR2 as YYREEE (reference sequence). This CDR3 reads CASSLDYYNEQFF. In nucleotides, the CDR3 is TGTGCCAGCAGCTTGGACTATTACAATGAGCAGTTCTTC.

V and J are TRBV19 and TRBJ1-5; D remains unclear. V was trimmed by 10 bases and J by 6 bases, leaving 25 bases between them. The CDR3 length is 16 residues. Germline CDR1 is LNHDA and CDR2 is SQIVND (reference sequence). The chain's CDR3 is CAIKTATLEIGQPQHF. The CDR3 DNA reads TGTGCCATTAAAACAGCGACCCTGGAAATTGGTCAGCCCCAGCATTTT.

The chain has TRBV30 and TRBJ1-1; possible D gene TRBD1, 6 bases. Germline V gene data show CDR1 as GTSNPN and CDR2 as SVGIG (reference sequence). The CDR3 covers 13 residues. V was pared by 0 bases and J by 10 bases, with 15 bases between. The CDR3 DNA follows: TGTGCCTGGAGTGTAGCCCGAACAGGGACAGCTTTCTTT. It codes for CAWSVARTGTAFF. The complete variable domain, with remaining parts taken from reference TRBV30 and TRBJ1-1, reads SQTIHQWPATLVQPVGSPLSLECTVEGTSNPNLYWYRQAAGRGLQLLFYSVGIGQISSEVPQNLSASRPQDRQFILSSKKLLLSDSGFYLCAWSVARTGTAFFGQGTRLTVV.

The chain links TRBV28 to TRBJ1-4; tentatively, D is TRBD1 (5 bases). CDR1 is MDHEN, CDR2 SYDVKM, per germline. Trimming pared 4 bases from V and 8 bases from J, leaving 17 bases between. The CDR3 is 15 residues long. The CDR3, as DNA: TGTGCCAGCAGTTCCGCGGGGGGGGGAGCCGAAAAACTGTTTTTT. This sequence encodes CASSSAGGGAEKLFF.

The chain has TRBV7-9 and TRBJ2-7; 7 positions match TRBD1. Germline values: CDR1 SEHNR, CDR2 FQNEAQ (reference sequence). V shed 5 bases, J shed 5 bases, and the junction held 3 bases outside the gene matches. The CDR3 contains 12 residues. CDR3 nucleotides: TGTGCCAGCAGCGAGAGGGGGCACGAGCAGTACTTC. This codes for CASSERGHEQYF. Using reference TRBV7-9 and TRBJ2-7 for the parts outside the CDR3, the full variable domain is DTGVSQNPRHKITKRGQNVTFRCDPISEHNRLYWYRQTLGQGPEFLTYFQNEAQLEKSRLLSDRFSAERPKGSFSTLEIQRTEQGDSAMYLCASSERGHEQYFGPGTRLTVT.

V and J are TRBV13 and TRBJ1-5, with D perhaps TRBD1 (6 bases). Germline lookup yields CDR1 PRHDT and CDR2 FYEKMQ (reference sequence). The V gene lost 4 bases and the J gene lost 15 bases, with 16 bases spanning the gap. The CDR3 consists of 12 residues. CDR3 loop: CASSSRTGSMHF. The CDR3, as DNA: TGTGCCAGCAGCTCGCGCACAGGGTCCATGCATTTT.

The chain recombines TRBV5-5 with TRBJ1-1; TRBD1 matches at 8 bases. V gave up 2 bases and J gave up 10 bases; unmatched junction bases: 7. The CDR3 contains 13 residues. Germline V gene sequence: CDR1 SGHKS, CDR2 YYEKEE (reference sequence). This CDR3 is CASSLQGVLGAFF. CDR3 in DNA: TGTGCCAGCAGCTTACAGGGGGTGCTCGGAGCTTTCTTT.

The rearrangement links TRBV4-1 to TRBJ1-2; 9 nucleotides align to TRBD1. This CDR3 region has 17 residues. Losses at the gene ends were 4 bases for V and 6 bases for J; bases not matched to a gene: 15. The germline gives CDR1 MGHRA, CDR2 YSYEKL. CDR3 in amino acids: CASSRRTYEGQGDGYTF. For the CDR3, the DNA is TGCGCCAGCAGCCGTCGAACGTATGAGGGACAGGGAGATGGCTACACCTTC.

The CDR3 DNA reads TGTGCCAGCCCTCGTCCTTATAGGGACAGTGAAGCTTTCTTT. Amino acid sequence: CASPRPYRDSEAFF. This chain links TRBV6-5 with TRBJ1-1; 7 bases agree with TRBD1. The CDR3 loop spans 14 amino acids. The germline gives CDR1 MNHEY, CDR2 SVGAGI. V trimming: 8 bases; J trimming: 7 bases; junction bases outside the gene matches: 13.